The 21 T cell receptor beta chains presented below share a single source sample, sequenced in a study of PD-L1 blockade in urothelial cancer. Sequencing was performed with immunoSEQ multiplex PCR; in TCRdb, only in-frame clones are kept and a portion is missing. This sample has about 52,000 clones, with approximately 87% found just once. Specimen: PBMCs, collected around atezolizumab (anti-PD-L1) treatment. The receptors here all came from a middle-aged man with urothelial cancer.

V and J are TRBV7-3 and TRBJ2-2, with D perhaps matching TRBD1 (5 bases). Trimming cost V 5 bases and J 0 bases, with 13 bases left between them. The CDR3 totals 16 residues. Germline CDR1 SGHTA, CDR2 FQGTGA. This chain's CDR3 is CASSPRPGTNTGELFF. The CDR3 region has the DNA TGTGCCAGCAGCCCCCGGCCAGGGACGAACACCGGGGAGCTGTTTTTT.

In this sample, this clone turned up once. The rearrangement uses TRBV7-3 and TRBJ2-2, with D possibly TRBD1 on 5 matching bases. CDR3 length: 15 residues. CDR1 is SGHTA, CDR2 FQGTGA, per germline. Trimming pared 4 bases from V and 2 bases from J, leaving 11 bases between. CDR3 bases: TGTGCCAGCAGCTGGGGCGAACTCAACACCGGGGAGCTGTTTTTT. Translated, it gives CASSWGELNTGELFF.

This clone was found once. In nucleotides, the CDR3 is TGTGCCAGCAGCCATCAGGGAATAAACACTGAAGCTTTCTTT. Translation: CASSHQGINTEAFF. The J gene is TRBJ1-1, the V gene TRBV7-9; a possible D gene is TRBD1 (5 bases). V was clipped by 5 bases and J by 2 bases, with 12 bases between them. The CDR3 is made up of 14 amino acids. Germline V gene sequence: CDR1 SEHNR, CDR2 FQNEAQ (reference sequence).

This rearrangement joins TRBV11-3 to TRBJ2-1, with D tentatively TRBD1 (6 bases). Per germline, CDR1 SGHNT and CDR2 YENEEA. The V end was cut by 5 bases, the J end by 6 bases, with 11 bases between. The CDR3 is 13 residues long. CDR3 loop: CASSQGPFNEQFF. In nucleotides, the CDR3 is TGTGCCAGCAGCCAGGGGCCCTTCAATGAGCAGTTCTTC. Full variable domain (remainder filled in from reference TRBV11-3 and TRBJ2-1): EAGVVQSPRYKIIEKKQPVAFWCNPISGHNTLYWYLQNLGQGPELLIRYENEEAVDDSQLPKDRFSAERLKGVDSTLKIQPAELGDSAVYLCASSQGPFNEQFFGPGTRLTVL.

The chain employs TRBV5-6 and TRBJ2-4; 11 nucleotides align to TRBD1. With V trimmed by 7 bases and J by 1 base, 16 bases remained unmatched. The germline V gene has CDR1 SGHDT and CDR2 YYEEEE. CDR3 length equals 19 residues. The CDR3 region is CASGIRDRGKKWAKNIQYF. The CDR3 region has the DNA TGTGCCAGCGGTATTAGGGACAGGGGGAAAAAATGGGCCAAAAACATTCAGTACTTC.

This sequence joins TRBV5-1 and TRBJ2-1; 8 bases agree with TRBD1. After removal of 3 bases from V and 5 bases from J, the junction contained 10 bases not matched to a gene. This CDR3 has 16 residues. CDR1 and CDR2 from the germline V gene are SGHRS and YFSETQ. For the CDR3, the DNA is TGCGCCAGCAGCTCCACAGGGGGAAGAAGAAACAATGAGCAGTTCTTC. Protein: CASSSTGGRRNNEQFF.

The chain joins TRBV5-1 to TRBJ2-6; D possibly corresponds to TRBD2 (5 bases). V lost 4 bases and J lost 4, with 9 bases in between. This CDR3 spans 14 amino acids. The V gene's germline CDR1 is SGHRS and CDR2 YFSETQ. The CDR3 sequence is CASSEGAGANVLTF. Written as DNA, the CDR3 is TGCGCCAGCAGCGAGGGTGCAGGGGCCAACGTCCTGACTTTC.

The chain carries TRBV7-2 and TRBJ2-7; 7 bases line up with TRBD2. V was clipped by 5 bases and J by 0 bases; unmatched bases: 7. CDR1 is SGHTA and CDR2 is FQGNSA in the germline V gene. CDR3 size: 15 residues. The CDR3 DNA reads TGTGCCAGCAGCGCCGCTAGCGGACCCTCCTACGAGCAGTACTTC. Encoded protein: CASSAASGPSYEQYF.

The chain combines TRBV9 with TRBJ2-1; no reliable D call. V was pared by 4 bases and J by 6 bases, with 11 bases between. This CDR3 comprises 13 residues. The germline gives CDR1 SGDLS, CDR2 YYNGEE. CDR3 region: CASSPWVANEQFF. In DNA form, the CDR3 reads TGTGCCAGCAGCCCCTGGGTAGCCAATGAGCAGTTCTTC.

This clone was observed once. The chain couples TRBV28 to TRBJ1-2; D not certain. This CDR3 has 11 residues. Per germline, CDR1 MDHEN and CDR2 SYDVKM. The V end lost 7 bases, the J end lost 3 bases, and 6 bases lay between the germline ends. The CDR3 nucleotides are TGTGCCAGCACCTCTCACTATGGCTACACCTTC. Translating gives CASTSHYGYTF.

The rearrangement uses TRBV28 and TRBJ2-7, with TRBD2 matching 8 bases. Trimming at V came to 6 bases and at J to 2 bases, leaving 9 bases not matched to a gene. Germline loops: CDR1 MDHEN, CDR2 SYDVKM. The CDR3 runs 15 residues. The CDR3, as DNA: TGTGCCAGCAGCCCTCCTGGGACTAGGGCCTACGAGCAGTACTTC. It yields the protein CASSPPGTRAYEQYF.

The rearrangement joins TRBV6-5 to TRBJ2-2; 7 bases align to TRBD1. CDR1 MNHEY and CDR2 SVGAGI come from the germline V gene. CDR3 length equals 13 residues. V dropped 8 bases and J dropped 8; count of bases not matched to a gene: 8. This chain's CDR3 is CASVGQNSGELFF. The CDR3 DNA reads TGTGCCAGCGTGGGACAGAACTCGGGGGAGCTGTTTTTT.

The chain is built from TRBV28 and TRBJ2-7; TRBD1 aligns across 7 bases. CDR1 is MDHEN and CDR2 is SYDVKM in the germline V gene. This CDR3 region has 14 residues. V lost 3 bases, J lost 3 bases, and 5 bases stayed unmatched. This chain's CDR3 is CASSFSGGNYEQYF. The CDR3 DNA follows: TGTGCCAGCAGTTTTTCAGGGGGAAACTACGAGCAGTACTTC.

The rearrangement joins TRBV28 to TRBJ1-4; D unresolved. This CDR3 comprises 14 residues. From germline, CDR1 is MDHEN and CDR2 SYDVKM. V was shortened by 3 bases and J by 10 bases, with 15 bases between the two germline ends. The CDR3 region is CASSFSGPSGKLFF. The CDR3 DNA reads TGTGCCAGCAGTTTTTCGGGCCCAAGCGGAAAACTGTTTTTT.

The chain links TRBV4-3 to TRBJ2-5; D might be TRBD1 (6 bases). The germline CDR1 and CDR2 sequences are LGHNA and YSLEER. The CDR3 runs 13 residues. V lost 0 bases to trimming and J lost 6 bases, with 8 bases between them. The CDR3 region has the DNA TGCGCCAGCAGCCAAGACAGGGGCCAGACCCAGTACTTC. Translation: CASSQDRGQTQYF.

The table lists this clone with a count of one. The genes are TRBV4-1 and TRBJ1-1; D is undetermined. Germline CDR1 MGHRA, CDR2 YSYEKL. The CDR3 spans 17 residues. Trimming shortened V by 2 bases and J by 6 bases, and 22 bases separated the two germline ends. CDR3 region: CASSQSGLFSRGAEAFF. CDR3 bases: TGCGCCAGCAGCCAAAGCGGACTTTTCTCCCGAGGCGCTGAAGCTTTCTTT.

This clone was found once. The chain couples TRBV10-3 to TRBJ2-5; TRBD2 matches 11 bases. Germline V gives CDR1 ENHRY, CDR2 SYGVKD. The CDR3 spans 14 residues. V was clipped by 4 bases and J by 4 bases; unmatched bases: 2. The CDR3 sequence: CAISVTSGTETQYF. CDR3 DNA sequence: TGTGCCATCAGTGTGACTAGCGGGACAGAGACCCAGTACTTC.

CDR3 DNA: TGTGCCAGCAGTCCTTCCGCCGGGACAAGAGCTGGAAACACCATATATTTT. Protein sequence: CASSPSAGTRAGNTIYF. V usage is TRBV27 and J usage is TRBJ1-3, with D perhaps TRBD1 (6 bases). V shed 5 bases and J shed 2 bases, with 19 bases lying between them. The CDR3 sequence is 17 residues long. CDR1 MNHEY and CDR2 SMNVEV come from the germline V gene (reference sequence).

This chain connects TRBV28 to TRBJ2-7, with TRBD1 identical over 7 bases. This CDR3 region has 15 residues. In germline, CDR1 is MDHEN, CDR2 SYDVKM. The trim removed 3 bases at V and 5 bases at J, leaving 10 bases unmatched. As DNA, the CDR3 is TGTGCCAGCAGTTTTCAAGACAGGGACACGAACGAGCAGTACTTC. This codes for CASSFQDRDTNEQYF.

The chain combines TRBV28 with TRBJ2-2; 11 bases line up with TRBD2. The CDR3 contains 18 residues. CDR1 is MDHEN and CDR2 is SYDVKM in the germline V gene. Trimming cost V 5 bases and J 4 bases; bases outside gene matches: 12. The CDR3 DNA reads TGTGCCAGCAGTACCTCCGGTAGCGGGAGGGGGAGCACCGGGGAGCTGTTTTTT. It specifies CASSTSGSGRGSTGELFF.

This clone was picked up one time. The chain couples TRBV2 to TRBJ2-1; 7 positions agree with TRBD2. Losses at the gene ends were 8 bases for V and 7 bases for J; bases not matched to a gene: 8. CDR1 and CDR2 (germline): SNHLY, FYNNEI. The CDR3 is made up of 13 amino acids. The CDR3 loop reads CASEVAGWNEQFF. The CDR3 DNA is TGTGCCAGCGAAGTAGCGGGTTGGAATGAGCAGTTCTTC.